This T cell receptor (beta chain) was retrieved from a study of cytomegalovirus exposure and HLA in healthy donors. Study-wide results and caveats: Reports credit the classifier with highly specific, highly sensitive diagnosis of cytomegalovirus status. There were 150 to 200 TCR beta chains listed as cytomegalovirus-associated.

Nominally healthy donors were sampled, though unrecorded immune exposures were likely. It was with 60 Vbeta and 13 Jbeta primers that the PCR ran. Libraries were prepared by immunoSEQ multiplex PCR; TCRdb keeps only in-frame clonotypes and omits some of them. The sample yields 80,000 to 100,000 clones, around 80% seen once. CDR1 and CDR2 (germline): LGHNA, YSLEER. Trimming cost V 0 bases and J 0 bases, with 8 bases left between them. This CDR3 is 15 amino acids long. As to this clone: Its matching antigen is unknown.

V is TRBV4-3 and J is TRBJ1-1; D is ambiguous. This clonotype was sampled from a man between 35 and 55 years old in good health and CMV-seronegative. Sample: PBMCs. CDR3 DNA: TGCGCCAGCAGCCAAGATAGGGAGGTGAACACTGAAGCTTTCTTT. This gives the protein CASSQDREVNTEAFF.